This T cell receptor (beta chain) was recorded in a study of blood T cell repertoires in COVID-19. Looking at the study overall: Some COVID-19 samples were acute and others convalescent; all came from the United States, Italy and Spain. Sample material is recorded as cDNA or gDNA derived from T cells, B-cell-depleted T cells, or PBMCs.

This clone was seen once. This table comes from immunoSEQ multiplex PCR, and its TCRdb copy is limited to in-frame clones, with some not included. Of almost 250,000 clones listed, over 75% were seen once; the top ten hold over 7.5%. Per germline, CDR1 LGHDT and CDR2 YNNKEL (reference sequence). V lost 2 bases, J lost 7 bases, and 12 bases lay in between. The CDR3 consists of 14 residues. Participants' own reports of clinical history determined their cohort assignment. Material: PBMCs or T cells enriched from blood (not recorded which). This rearrangement joins TRBV3-1 (or the pseudogene TRBV3-2) to TRBJ1-5; perhaps TRBD1 as D (5 bases). The receptor's source is a woman aged 45-59 years with acute COVID-19. The CDR3 DNA reads as TGTGCCAGCAGCCAAAAGGGGCTAGGACAGCCCCAGCATTTT. Its protein product is CASSQKGLGQPQHF.